These 15 T cell receptor beta chains were all obtained from the same sample, sequenced in a study of T cell clones after liver transplantation (dated by TCRdb to about 2019). Interpreted using the paper, the time point label stands for: pre-transplant. Libraries were prepared through the immunoSEQ multiplex PCR assay. TCRdb re-hosts the immuneACCESS table, in-frame sequences only. Its copies lack some clones; in the studies checked, an unresolved V gene accounts for under half of them, and the cause for the rest is not known. For this sample the table gives 98,000 or so clones, of which roughly four fifths were detected only once. The top ten clones comprise approximately 0.99% of the sample. Here the sequenced sample was CD4+ T cells from blood, taken before liver transplant. The source of these receptors is a human donor who received a liver transplant.

As for this clone: At the DNA level, this CDR3 is encoded by other sequences in the same sample as well. This chain joins TRBV6-5 and TRBJ1-2, with unresolved D. CDR3 size: 12 residues. Trimming cost V 6 bases and J 8 bases, with 13 bases left between them. The germline gives CDR1 MNHEY, CDR2 SVGAGI. The CDR3: CASSPEGYGYTF. CDR3 DNA sequence: TGTGCCAGCAGCCCCGAGGGATACGGCTACACCTTC.

The chain employs TRBV28 and TRBJ1-1; 9 bases fit TRBD1. Germline CDR1 MDHEN, CDR2 SYDVKM. This CDR3 contains 14 residues. J was trimmed by 5 bases and V by 3 bases; bases with no gene match: 4. This CDR3 reads CASSLTGGGTEAFF. The CDR3 DNA sequence: TGTGCCAGCAGTTTGACAGGGGGTGGTACTGAAGCTTTCTTT.

Only one count was recorded for this clone. The CDR3 region is CASSLTGGNYGYTF. The CDR3 DNA sequence: TGCGCCAGCAGCTTGACAGGGGGAAACTATGGCTACACCTTC. V gene TRBV5-1 combines with J gene TRBJ1-2; 8 nucleotides match TRBD1. Trimming cost V 1 base and J 2 bases; bases outside gene matches: 1. The CDR3 totals 14 residues. CDR1 is SGHRS and CDR2 is YFSETQ in the germline V gene.

This clone was seen only once. The chain couples TRBV6-5 to TRBJ1-5; the D gene is possibly TRBD1 (5 bases). The length of the CDR3 is 14 residues. V lost 6 bases and J 4 bases, leaving 13 bases between the germline ends. Germline V gives CDR1 MNHEY, CDR2 SVGAGI. The CDR3 nucleotides are TGTGCCAGCAGGGAGGGACCCCTTAATCAGCCCCAGCATTTT. It yields the protein CASREGPLNQPQHF.

This clone was observed a handful of times. The chain joins TRBV11-1 to TRBJ2-6, with D tentatively TRBD1 (6 bases). CDR1 is SGHAT, CDR2 FQDESV, per germline (reference sequence). The CDR3 is made up of 16 amino acids. Trimming shortened V by 6 bases and J by 1 base, and 13 bases separated the two germline ends. CDR3 bases: TGTGCCAGCAGGCTAAACACAGGGTCTGGGGCCAACGTCCTGACTTTC. Its protein is CASRLNTGSGANVLTF. Drawing the rest from reference TRBV11-1 and TRBJ2-6, the complete variable domain is EAEVAQSPRYKITEKSQAVAFWCDPISGHATLYWYRQILGQGPELLVQFQDESVVDDSQLPKDRFSAERLKGVDSTLKIQPAELGDSAMYLCASRLNTGSGANVLTFGAGSRLTVL.

CDR3 residues: CASSSRLADNTDTQYF. DNA of the CDR3: TGTGCCAGCAGCAGCAGACTAGCGGACAACACAGATACGCAGTATTTT. The chain carries TRBV13 and TRBJ2-3; TRBD2 matches at 9 bases. The germline V gene encodes CDR1 PRHDT and CDR2 FYEKMQ (reference sequence). Trimming at V came to 5 bases and at J to 2 bases, leaving 8 bases not matched to a gene. There are 16 residues in the CDR3.

The chain couples TRBV5-1 to TRBJ2-1, with D maybe TRBD2 (6 bases). V gave up 0 bases and J gave up 4 bases, with 11 bases separating them. Germline V CDR1 and CDR2: SGHRS, YFSETQ. This CDR3 has 15 residues. CDR3 loop: CASSLGDSLYNEQFF. The CDR3 DNA sequence: TGCGCCAGCAGCTTGGGGGACTCTTTATACAATGAGCAGTTCTTC.

V and J are TRBV19 and TRBJ2-5; 8 nucleotides agree with TRBD2. J lost 5 bases, V lost 2 bases, and 10 bases had no gene match. This CDR3 spans 16 amino acids. CDR1 is LNHDA, CDR2 SQIVND, per germline (reference sequence). CDR3 nucleotide sequence: TGTGCCAGTAGTATACCCCGGGCTAGCGGGTTGGAGACCCAGTACTTC. Protein: CASSIPRASGLETQYF.

The V gene is TRBV7-9, the J gene TRBJ1-4, with 7 bases matching TRBD1. V shed 5 bases and J 1 base; nucleotides not matched to a gene: 16. The CDR3 runs 19 residues. Germline lookup yields CDR1 SEHNR and CDR2 FQNEAQ (reference sequence). The CDR3 DNA is TGTGCCAGCAGCCACCTCCGGGACAGACCTCTTCAAACTAATGAAAAACTGTTTTTT. It encodes CASSHLRDRPLQTNEKLFF.

This clone was seen once. The CDR3 loop is CARSLGTANNEQFF. The CDR3 bases are TGTGCCAGAAGCTTGGGGACAGCCAACAATGAGCAGTTCTTC. The J gene is TRBJ2-1, the V gene TRBV5-3, with D perhaps TRBD1 (6 bases). TRBV5-3 is reported as an ORF; its role is uncertain. The V gene lost 0 bases and the J gene lost 5 bases, with 9 bases spanning the gap. The CDR3 runs 14 residues.

The CDR3 region is CASSHRAIGFEQFF. The DNA of the CDR3 is TGTGCCAGCAGCCACAGGGCCATAGGTTTTGAGCAGTTCTTC. V gene TRBV6-1 combines with J gene TRBJ2-1; D may be TRBD1 (6 bases). V was clipped by 6 bases and J by 9 bases, with 18 bases between them. The CDR3 length is 14 residues. Germline values: CDR1 MNHNS, CDR2 SASEGT.

The CDR3 nucleotides read TGCAGCGTTGTAAGCCACCGACAGGATTTCGGCTACGAGCAGTACTTC. Translation gives CSVVSHRQDFGYEQYF. The chain employs TRBV29-1 and TRBJ2-5, with D possibly TRBD1 on 6 matching bases. The DNA matches TRBJ2-7 better at its end, which makes the J call doubtful. Germline CDR1 reads SQVTM; CDR2 reads ANQGSEA. CDR3 size: 16 residues.

The chain recombines TRBV5-1 with TRBJ2-3; D might be TRBD1 or TRBD2, each matching 7 bases. The germline CDR1 and CDR2 sequences are SGHRS and YFSETQ. V dropped 6 bases and J dropped 6 bases, with 17 bases sitting between them. The CDR3 contains 14 residues. CDR3 sequence reads: CASMRTRTGDTQYF. The CDR3 DNA is TGCGCCAGCATGAGGACTAGGACAGGTGATACGCAGTATTTT.

The rearrangement links TRBV11-3 to TRBJ2-1; D call uncertain. V dropped 4 bases and J dropped 10 bases, with 20 bases sitting between them. The germline V gene has CDR1 SGHNT and CDR2 YENEEA. This CDR3 contains 15 residues. This CDR3 reads CASSSELDANGEQFF. DNA of the CDR3: TGTGCCAGCAGCTCCGAGCTCGACGCAAATGGAGAGCAGTTCTTC.

The chain is built from TRBV19 and TRBJ1-1; unclear D gene. Germline V gives CDR1 LNHDA, CDR2 SQIVND (reference sequence). The CDR3 totals 13 residues. Trimming cost V 7 bases and J 0 bases, with 9 bases left between them. The CDR3 sequence: CASKGLMNTEAFF. The CDR3 region has the DNA TGTGCCAGTAAAGGGTTGATGAACACTGAAGCTTTCTTT.